One T cell receptor (beta chain) is described in this entry. The target of this receptor is not known. No quality values exist for individual bases; no much larger clone is one base distant. The data stem from a study of cytomegalovirus exposure and HLA in healthy donors (dated by TCRdb to about 2017). Concerning the study at large: According to an earlier analysis of a few hundred of the donors, some 170 million T cells yielded 117 million unique TCR beta sequences and approximately 300 Gb of sequence data. About 280 gigabases of sequencing data and approximately 91 million unique TCR sequences made up an early release that covered approximately 650 HLA-typed donors. Of the 300 to 450 genotyped donors, over 65% fell in the genetic ancestry cluster associated with self-reported Caucasian donors. The study aimed to test whether cataloging public T cell receptors could reveal signatures of past pathogen exposure. The study profiled the T cell repertoires of under 850 subjects by immunosequencing and related them to cytomegalovirus serostatus. Along with the roughly 670-subject first cohort, a separate validation cohort of around 120 different subjects was used. High-throughput TCR immunosequencing, statistical association of individual TCRs with disease status, and machine learning were combined to predict cytomegalovirus infection status. A later analysis re-examined previously published TCR beta repertoires from just over 650 donors and added high-resolution HLA genotyping to investigate patterns of TCR occurrence. Rather than drawing on any new phenotypic data, the later analysis identified candidate immune exposures from TCR beta sequences and the way those sequences occurred across donors. To decide whether each TCR beta V gene segment behaved as functional or pseudogenic, an earlier analysis of some 570 of the donors relied on high-throughput TCR beta sequencing. Donor age, sex, ethnicity and CMV serostatus were compiled alongside the repertoire data. In a later genetic analysis, genome-wide SNP genotypes for about three fifths of the roughly 670 donors were used, and that subset was treated as a discovery cohort. Every discovery cohort repertoire had been produced on one sequencing platform. HLA typing included class I and class II loci at four-digit resolution. Typing coverage varied by locus: about 620-630 donors for A, B, C, DRB1 and DQB1; 522 for DQA1; nearly 610 for DPA1; under 490 for DPB1. Several DR-DQ haplotypes were treated as single units for association and clustering because of strong linkage in the cohort. Among several hundred genotyped donors of the cohort, an average of about 240,000 unique TCR beta nucleotide sequences was sequenced per donor, of which 15% to 20% were non-productive.

What the work shows at the level of the full study, not this receptor alone: Sequencing depth was assumed to be roughly uniform across donors in the presence/absence analyses, though that assumption may not hold. In vitro tests confirmed that three of the cytomegalovirus-associated TCR beta chains recognize cytomegalovirus antigens. In a later analysis, the rate of TCR association differed among HLA loci, with DRB1 alleles having the most associated TCRs and HLA-C alleles having the fewest. Most TCR sequences were observed very rarely across donors, whereas some public TCRs were present in many individuals. A further reported finding was that TCR beta sequences accurately predicted the HLA-A and HLA-B alleles for most subjects in the first cohort. A cluster of highly shared sequence variants was judged likely to represent a technical artifact of the sequencing pipeline. In an earlier analysis of over 550 of the donors, most TCR beta V segments were observed in productive rearrangements about 90% or about 30% of the time, broadly matching IMGT annotations. This cohort had only TCR beta chains sequenced, and the lack of alpha or paired-chain data limited which features could be detected. Because counts were too low, roughly 17 rarely observed V segments, including chromosome 9 orphons, were left out of the earlier analysis of a few hundred of the donors. The authors suggested that the approach could potentially be extended to other disease states and immunological phenotypes. Linkage disequilibrium might explain the correlated functional status among segregating V segments, but an unknown experimental factor could not be ruled out. Several of the top co-occurrence clusters appeared to be linked to parvovirus B19, influenza, CMV and Epstein-Barr virus, according to a later analysis. For the cohort, immune exposure information was limited to CMV serostatus. In a later analysis, HLA-associated TCR beta chains were found to be more clonally expanded and to have lower generation probabilities than equally common non-associated chains. HLA typing was unavailable for some donors at each locus, so association tests used only the typed subset. The study gave a list of some 150 TCR beta chains associated with cytomegalovirus. The 87-base-pair reads could not distinguish some IMGT-functional V segments, including TRBV6-2 and TRBV6-3, so those segments were excluded. A later analysis associated about 17,000 TCR beta sequences with specific HLA alleles at a false discovery rate of 0.05. Compared with the roughly 720-donor mean, donors in an Asian-associated ancestry cluster had fewer N-insertions in productive TCRs, according to a later genetic analysis. The classifier was reported to diagnose cytomegalovirus status with high specificity and sensitivity in both the original cohort and the validation cohort. A later analysis found that most CMV-associated TCR beta chains appeared HLA-restricted, with HLA associations seemingly driven largely by CMV exposure. V-gene and J-gene trimming of TCR beta chains was associated with a missense DCLRE1C variant in a later genetic analysis, and the association was replicated in an independent cohort. Assigning TCR associations to individual alleles was difficult when HLA alleles, especially DR and DQ, strongly co-occurred.

The cohort comprised some 680 healthy bone marrow donors. Cohort members were all nominally healthy when sampled, although unrecorded immune exposures were likely present. The donor was CMV seropositive and was included in the group of 290 or so seropositive cohort members. A peripheral blood sample was collected from each donor, and TCR beta sequencing was performed on peripheral blood mononuclear cells. The Qiagen DNeasy Blood Extraction Kit was used to extract genomic DNA from the blood cell samples. To prepare the library, the immunoSEQ multiplex PCR assay was applied. For the multiplex PCR, a mixture combining 60 forward primers for TCR Vbeta segments and 13 reverse primers for TCR Jbeta segments was used. The CDR3 region of rearranged TCR beta genes was amplified from genomic DNA with a multiplex PCR assay. The Illumina HiSeq System was used to sequence the amplified TCR beta libraries as 87-base-pair reads. In the original analysis: In a later analysis, tens of millions of unique TCR beta chains were counted across the approximately 640 repertoires, and around 10 million of these chains were shared by at least two donors. A nearest-neighbor algorithm error-corrected the raw reads and collapsed the reads into unique sequences, merging closely related sequences to remove PCR and sequencing errors. Alignment of CDR3 sequences to IMGT reference sequences was used to assign V, D and J gene segments. Each retained sequence needed at least a six-nucleotide match to both a V gene segment and a J gene segment. A rearrangement was called productive if the CDR3 had no stop codons and remained in frame with V and J, and every other rearrangement was called non-productive. Following IMGT convention, CDR3 was defined as the stretch from the second conserved V-encoded cysteine up to the conserved J-encoded phenylalanine. Sequences without an unambiguous match to a single V gene segment were excluded from the earlier analysis of about 600 of the donors. An earlier analysis of a few hundred of the donors called V segments functional above 56.7% productive rearrangements and segregating when the between-donor standard deviation exceeded 5%. To diagnose cytomegalovirus status from the catalog of TCR beta chain sequences, a statistical classification framework was built. A later analysis assigned V and J genes by comparing TCR nucleotide sequences with IMGT/GENE-DB human TR gene sequences. In a later analysis, CDR3 sequences and most-parsimonious VDJ recombination scenarios were assigned using the TCRdist pipeline. In a later analysis, every TCR beta chain was defined by the combination of its CDR3 amino acid sequence and its V-gene family, and reads without a unique V-gene family were dropped. To address suspected cross-contamination and a sequencing artifact, a later analysis removed a few hundred highly shared, low-generation-probability nucleotide sequences. A later analysis calculated a clonal expansion index for each public chain from normalized within-repertoire ranks of inferred template counts. In a later analysis, generation probabilities were computed with a VDJ recombination model fitted to out-of-frame rearrangements, and the resulting probabilities were checked against IGoR. A later analysis scored TCR-TCR, TCR-HLA and TCR-CMV co-occurrence with hypergeometric tests, applying a repertoire-size bias correction to TCR pairs. A later analysis estimated false discovery rates by permuting HLA or CMV assignments 20 times. A later analysis grouped co-occurring TCRs with DBSCAN, adding TCRdist sequence similarity when clustering within HLA-allele-positive subsets. Repertoires with fewer than 30,000 or more than 120,000 public chains were left out of co-occurrence clustering, as were five repertoires with anomalous nucleotide sharing. The source is immuneACCESS, and TCRdb retained only in-frame sequences with V and J called. Part of the clones is not carried over; for the studies checked, unresolved V genes explain less than half of this, and the remainder is unexplained. The DNA gave D and trimming, while V, J and clone size come from that table. For this sample the table gives under 150,000 clones, of which over 70% were detected only once. The top ten clones comprise about 2.6% of the sample.

Cut back by 4 bases and 4 bases, the V and J ends lie 12 bases apart. The CDR3 spans 14 residues, from the cysteine through the phenylalanine. The only DNA kept is the CDR3, 42 bases in frame from the first base. CDR1 WNHNN and CDR2 SYGVQD are derived from the germline V gene (reference sequence). The chain joins TRBV10-1 to TRBJ2-3, with a tentative D gene TRBD2 over 6 matching bases. The specimen sequenced was PBMCs. The clonotype was recovered from a woman aged 55-70 years in good health and CMV-seropositive. CDR3 loop: CASSVGREADTQYF. Read as DNA, the sequence is TGCGCCAGCAGTGTGGGCAGGGAGGCAGATACGCAGTATTTT.